Below, 5 T cell receptor beta chains from the same sample are listed, as sequenced in a study of vaccination effects on CD4 cells after COVID-19. No antigen has been identified for these receptors. Before any sequencing was done, the ViraFEST assay used viral peptide pools to expand antigen-specific CD4+ T cells. Investigators separated out CD4+ T cells once around eleven days of culture had passed. Nobody among the vaccine recipients had prior SARS-CoV-2 infection (nucleocapsid antibodies were negative). Only in-frame clones appear in the TCRdb table, and some are missing; sequencing was by immunoSEQ multiplex PCR. The data contain tens of thousands of clones, 60% to 85% of them singletons. Here the sequenced sample was CD4+ T cells from PBMCs cultured with HCoV-OC43 spike peptides, taken before COVID-19 vaccination. The sample's subset: HCoV-OC43 spike overlapping peptide pool stimulation. These receptors came from a human donor who received a COVID-19 vaccine.

This sequence joins TRBV10-2 and TRBJ2-2; TRBD1 matches at 9 bases. The germline V gene encodes CDR1 WSHSY and CDR2 SAAADI. The CDR3 covers 15 residues. V dropped 11 bases and J dropped 6; count of bases not matched to a gene: 13. The CDR3 loop is CASRVSGQGAGELFF. In DNA, the CDR3 is TGCGCCTCCAGGGTCTCGGGACAGGGTGCCGGGGAGCTGTTTTTT.

The V gene is TRBV6-1, the J gene TRBJ2-1; the match to TRBD1 covers 7 bases. CDR3 size: 18 residues. Looked up from germline, CDR1 is MNHNS and CDR2 is SASEGT. The V gene end was trimmed by 2 bases and the J gene end by 0 bases; junction bases not matched to a gene: 10. The CDR3 nucleotides read TGTGCCAGCAGTGAAAGGACCCCAGGGGGTAGCTCCTACAATGAGCAGTTCTTC. Translated, it gives CASSERTPGGSSYNEQFF.

This chain links TRBV12-3 or TRBV12-4 with TRBJ2-5; unclear D gene. V was shortened by 3 bases and J by 3 bases, with 8 bases between the two germline ends. This CDR3 has 13 amino acids. The CDR3 sequence is CASSLNRKETQYF. For the CDR3, the DNA is TGTGCCAGCAGTTTGAACCGGAAAGAGACCCAGTACTTC.

The chain employs TRBV7-9 and TRBJ1-3, with D unresolved. Trimming removed 2 bases at V and 3 bases at J, with 5 bases between. This CDR3 comprises 13 residues. CDR1 is SEHNR, CDR2 FQNEAQ, per germline (reference sequence). CDR3 DNA: TGTGCCAGCAGCTTAACCCTTGGAAACACCATATATTTT. This codes for CASSLTLGNTIYF.

The V gene is TRBV6-5, the J gene TRBJ1-5; a weak D match, TRBD1 (5 bases). Trimming removed 1 base from V and 2 bases from J, with 9 bases in between. CDR3 length equals 15 residues. CDR1 and CDR2 from the germline V gene are MNHEY and SVGAGI. CDR3 sequence: CASSYWEQGNQPQHF. In DNA form, the CDR3 reads TGTGCCAGCAGTTACTGGGAACAGGGCAATCAGCCCCAGCATTTT.